One sample yielded the 32 T cell receptor beta chains listed below, sequenced in a study of blood T cell repertoires in COVID-19. The repertoire was sequenced with immunoSEQ multiplex PCR; TCRdb's copy has only in-frame clones and lacks some. The sample has 150,000 to 200,000 clones; approximately 88% are singletons. Sequenced input: peripheral blood. These receptors were taken from a human donor in a cohort sampled during active COVID-19.

Comments on this clone: One end of the junction varies from germline; a read error may be responsible. V usage is TRBV5-4 and J usage is TRBJ2-5; D may be TRBD1 (6 bases). CDR3 size: 13 residues. The germline V gene has CDR1 SGHNT and CDR2 YYREEE (reference sequence). In DNA form, the CDR3 reads TGTGCCAACAGCTTGTCAGGGGCGGAGACCCAGTACTTC. This sequence encodes CANSLSGAETQYF.

This clone was seen just once. This chain joins TRBV28 and TRBJ2-2; tentative D call: TRBD1 (6 bases). This CDR3 has 13 amino acids. Per germline, CDR1 MDHEN and CDR2 SYDVKM. Trimming shortened V by 6 bases and J by 4 bases, and 9 bases separated the two germline ends. Here the CDR3 reads CASRLGATGELFF. The CDR3 DNA follows: TGTGCCAGCAGGTTGGGGGCCACCGGGGAGCTGTTTTTT. The variable domain in full, with the rest retrieved from reference TRBV28 and TRBJ2-2, is DVKVTQSSRYLVKRTGEKVFLECVQDMDHENMFWYRQDPGLGLRLIYFSYDVKMKEKGDIPEGYSVSREKKERFSLILESASTNQTSMYLCASRLGATGELFFGEGSRLTVL.

This clone was recorded only once. The rearrangement uses TRBV7-8 and TRBJ1-1, with TRBD1 identical over 7 bases. Per germline, CDR1 SGHVS and CDR2 FQNEAQ. The CDR3 is 17 amino acids. V shed 5 bases, J shed 6 bases, and the junction held 18 bases outside the gene matches. As DNA, the CDR3 is TGTGCCAGCAGCCTCGCCTTACAGGGGCCGAGGAGCCCTGAAGCTTTCTTT. Its translation: CASSLALQGPRSPEAFF.

The DNA of the CDR3 is TGTGCCAGCAGACCCGGGACAGGGCCCGGGGAGCTGTTTTTT. Translated: CASRPGTGPGELFF. This sequence joins TRBV7-9 and TRBJ2-2; 9 nucleotides line up with TRBD1. Trimming cost V 6 bases and J 6 bases; bases outside gene matches: 5. The CDR3 is made up of 14 amino acids. Per the germline V gene, CDR1 is SEHNR and CDR2 is FQNEAQ (reference sequence).

V gene TRBV5-1 combines with J gene TRBJ2-3; TRBD1 is a possible D gene (6 bases). Per the germline V gene, CDR1 is SGHRS and CDR2 is YFSETQ. V gave up 0 bases and J gave up 4 bases, with 18 bases separating them. This CDR3 is built from 17 residues. The CDR3: CASSLARDTVTPDTQYF. The CDR3 DNA reads TGCGCCAGCAGCTTGGCCCGGGACACAGTAACTCCAGATACGCAGTATTTT.

CDR3 sequence (DNA): TGTGCCAGCACAGTAGGTAGGGGAGGCGAGCAGTACTTC. Encoded protein: CASTVGRGGEQYF. This chain joins TRBV27 and TRBJ2-7, with TRBD2 as a possible D gene (6 bases). Germline V gene data show CDR1 as MNHEY and CDR2 as SMNVEV (reference sequence). Trimming left V 7 bases short and J 6 bases short, with 16 bases between. CDR3 length: 13 amino acids.

The chain combines TRBV21-1 with TRBJ1-4; the table's D call of TRBD1 was not tested on the DNA. TRBV21-1 is a recognized pseudogene. The CDR3 runs 14 residues. CDR3 loop: CASSRAKTNEKLFF. In nucleotides, the CDR3 is TGTGCCAGCAGCAGGGCCAAAACGAATGAAAAACTGTTTTTT.

The chain has TRBV24-1 and TRBJ2-2, with 12 bases aligning to TRBD1. The CDR3 is 18 residues long. V dropped 1 base and J dropped 3; count of bases not matched to a gene: 5. The germline V gene encodes CDR1 KGHDR and CDR2 SFDVKD. The CDR3 protein is CATSDLAGQGADTGELFF. Written as DNA, the CDR3 is TGTGCCACCAGTGATTTAGCGGGACAGGGGGCGGACACCGGGGAGCTGTTTTTT.

V gene TRBV5-1 combines with J gene TRBJ1-3; 9 bases map to TRBD1. Germline V gene sequence: CDR1 SGHRS, CDR2 YFSETQ. The CDR3 runs to 16 residues. The J segment lost 2 bases and the V segment lost 2 bases, leaving 5 bases of the junction unmatched. The CDR3 nucleotides read TGCGCCAGCAGCTTACAGGGGGCATTGGCTGGAAACACCATATATTTT. Its translation: CASSLQGALAGNTIYF. Combining the CDR3 with reference TRBV5-1 and TRBJ1-3 gives the whole variable domain KAGVTQTPRYLIKTRGQQVTLSCSPISGHRSVSWYQQTPGQGLQFLFEYFSETQRNKGNFPGRFSGRQFSNSRSEMNVSTLELGDSALYLCASSLQGALAGNTIYFGEGSWLTVV.

This chain joins TRBV6-1 and TRBJ2-7; TRBD1 is a possible D gene (6 bases). CDR3 length: 15 amino acids. Germline-derived CDR1 and CDR2 are MNHNS and SASEGT. V lost 2 bases, J lost 1 base, and 12 bases lay in between. In DNA form, the CDR3 reads TGTGCCAGCAGTGAACCAGGCAGGGGTTCCTACGAGCAGTACTTC. This sequence encodes CASSEPGRGSYEQYF.

This chain connects TRBV27 to TRBJ2-7; 8 positions agree with TRBD2. The germline V gene encodes CDR1 MNHEY and CDR2 SMNVEV (reference sequence). The CDR3 extends over 15 amino acids. Trimming took 2 bases from V and 4 from J; bases not matched to a gene: 7. CDR3 sequence: CASSLQQSGGYEQYF. In DNA, the CDR3 is TGTGCCAGCAGTTTACAGCAGAGCGGGGGTTACGAGCAGTACTTC.

The chain employs TRBV30 and TRBJ2-1; TRBD2 matches at 9 bases. The CDR3 length is 16 residues. Germline trimming cut 2 bases from V and 7 bases from J; bases unmatched to any gene: 12. Germline V gene data show CDR1 as GTSNPN and CDR2 as SVGIG (reference sequence). CDR3 DNA sequence: TGTGCCTGGAGTCTGATAGCGGGAGATACCCAAAATGAGCAGTTCTTC. This translates into CAWSLIAGDTQNEQFF.

DNA of the CDR3: TGTGCCAGCAGCTTAAAGGGGCTGAAACTGTTTTTT. Its protein product is CASSLKGLKLFF. The gene calls are TRBV13 and TRBJ1-4, with D possibly TRBD1 on 5 matching bases. With 2 bases removed from V and 11 bases from J, the gap between germline ends came to 9 bases. The germline gives CDR1 PRHDT, CDR2 FYEKMQ (reference sequence). The CDR3 runs 12 residues.

This clone has only a few counts. This chain connects TRBV3-1 (or the pseudogene TRBV3-2) to TRBJ2-7; TRBD1 might be the D (6 bases). The CDR3 runs 15 residues. The germline V gene encodes CDR1 LGHDT and CDR2 YNNKEL (reference sequence). V was cut by 5 bases and J by 5 bases, with 19 bases left in between. This CDR3 reads CASSVQPSGVDEQYF. The DNA for the CDR3 is TGTGCCAGCAGCGTCCAACCGTCAGGGGTGGACGAGCAGTACTTC.

This clone was seen a handful of times. The V call is TRBV6-2 or TRBV6-3, the J call TRBJ2-7; 9 bases align to TRBD2. This CDR3 has 16 residues. Germline lookup yields CDR1 MNHEY and CDR2 SVGEGT. With V trimmed by 2 bases and J by 3 bases, 8 bases remained unmatched. This chain's CDR3 is CASSYLAGGPYYEQYF. As DNA, the CDR3 is TGTGCCAGCAGTTACCTTGCGGGAGGGCCCTACTACGAGCAGTACTTC.

In nucleotides, the CDR3 is TGTGCCAGCAGTTACTGGGCTAGCGGGAGAGGAGTTACGCAGTATTTT. Protein product: CASSYWASGRGVTQYF. This chain uses TRBV6-2 or TRBV6-3 with TRBJ2-3, with 10 bases aligning to TRBD2. V was pared by 1 base and J by 8 bases, with 9 bases of the junction left unmatched. The CDR3 extends over 16 amino acids. Germline-derived CDR1 and CDR2 are MNHEY and SVGEGT.

The CDR3 reads CASSIDDSNSNQPQHF. CDR3 DNA sequence: TGTGCCAGTAGTATCGACGACAGTAATAGCAATCAGCCCCAGCATTTT. The chain combines TRBV19 with TRBJ1-5; possible D gene TRBD1, 5 bases. This CDR3 is built from 16 residues. Trimming cost V 3 bases and J 0 bases, with 12 bases left between them. From germline, CDR1 is LNHDA and CDR2 SQIVND (reference sequence).

This sequence joins TRBV15 and TRBJ1-6; D remains ambiguous. This CDR3 comprises 15 residues. The germline gives CDR1 LNHNV, CDR2 YYDKDF (reference sequence). Trimming stripped 2 bases from V and 9 bases from J, with 14 bases between. The CDR3 loop reads CATSRSRESRSPLHF. DNA of the CDR3: TGTGCCACCAGCAGAAGCCGGGAGTCTCGTTCACCCCTCCACTTT.

The chain joins TRBV5-8 to TRBJ1-2; D is uncertain. Between the trimmed V and J ends, which lost 4 bases and 4 bases, there was a span of 20 bases. The V gene's germline CDR1 is SGHTS and CDR2 YDEGEE. The CDR3 has 16 amino acids. The chain's CDR3 is CASSLWTVRDTYGYTF. The CDR3 DNA follows: TGTGCCAGCAGCCTGTGGACCGTTCGGGATACCTATGGCTACACCTTC.

V and J are TRBV28 and TRBJ2-3; TRBD2 aligns across 7 bases. Germline V lookup: CDR1 MDHEN, CDR2 SYDVKM. There are 17 residues in the CDR3. V was clipped by 4 bases and J by 0 bases; unmatched bases: 10. The CDR3 DNA reads TGTGCCAGCAGTTCCCACGTATGGGGAGGGAGCACAGATACGCAGTATTTT. Translated: CASSSHVWGGSTDTQYF.

The rearrangement joins TRBV18 to TRBJ2-7; a weak D match, TRBD1 (6 bases). This CDR3 has 15 amino acids. V lost 3 bases and J lost 0, with 12 bases in between. Germline V lookup: CDR1 KGHSH, CDR2 LQKENI. CDR3 nucleotide sequence: TGTGCCAGCTCACCGGTACAGGGTAACTCCTACGAGCAGTACTTC. It translates to CASSPVQGNSYEQYF.

This chain connects TRBV7-9 to TRBJ2-7, with D uncertain. CDR3 length equals 12 residues. CDR1 is SEHNR and CDR2 is FQNEAQ in the germline V gene (reference sequence). The V end was cut by 1 base, the J end by 3 bases, with 4 bases between. The CDR3 spells CASSLELYEQYF. DNA of the CDR3: TGTGCCAGCAGCTTAGAACTCTACGAGCAGTACTTC.

The chain recombines TRBV30 with TRBJ1-5, with 7 bases matching TRBD1. V shed 2 bases and J 2 bases; nucleotides not matched to a gene: 9. The CDR3 loop spans 16 amino acids. The germline gives CDR1 GTSNPN, CDR2 SVGIG (reference sequence). CDR3 in DNA: TGTGCCTGGAGTAGCGCCAGGGGGAAGGGCAATCAGCCCCAGCATTTT. Encoded protein: CAWSSARGKGNQPQHF.

This chain joins TRBV10-3 and TRBJ1-6; weak D call: TRBD1 (5 bases). The germline CDR1 and CDR2 sequences are ENHRY and SYGVKD. The CDR3 covers 16 residues. V was trimmed by 6 bases and J by 0 bases, leaving 12 bases between them. The CDR3 DNA follows: TGTGCCATCAGAGGGGAGGGTAGCTCCTATAATTCACCCCTCCACTTT. Protein product: CAIRGEGSSYNSPLHF.

This sequence joins TRBV28 and TRBJ2-7; possible D gene TRBD2, 5 bases. Between the trimmed V and J ends, which lost 8 bases and 3 bases, there was a span of 23 bases. Per the germline V gene, CDR1 is MDHEN and CDR2 is SYDVKM. The CDR3 extends over 16 amino acids. The CDR3 DNA reads TGTGCCAGCTCCCCTCGCGGTGCATGGGAGCACTACGAGCAGTACTTC. This translates into CASSPRGAWEHYEQYF.

The rearrangement links TRBV29-1 to TRBJ1-1; 8 bases agree with TRBD1. With 5 bases clipped from V and 3 bases from J, the junction kept 11 bases outside the gene matches. CDR3 length: 15 amino acids. The germline CDR1 and CDR2 sequences are SQVTM and ANQGSEA. The CDR3 is CSVIKQGATDTEAFF. The CDR3 bases are TGCAGCGTTATCAAGCAGGGGGCAACCGACACTGAAGCTTTCTTT.

V and J are TRBV4-1 and TRBJ2-7; 7 bases agree with TRBD1. Trimming took 5 bases from V and 3 from J; bases not matched to a gene: 7. Germline V CDR1 and CDR2: MGHRA, YSYEKL. The length of the CDR3 is 14 residues. The DNA for the CDR3 is TGCGCCAGCAGCACCTCCGGGACAGTCTACGAGCAGTACTTC. Amino acids: CASSTSGTVYEQYF.

The chain has TRBV9 and TRBJ2-5; 9 positions match TRBD1. V lost 4 bases, J lost 5 bases, and 9 bases stayed unmatched. The germline gives CDR1 SGDLS, CDR2 YYNGEE. The CDR3 is 15 residues long. In DNA form, the CDR3 reads TGTGCCAGCAGCCCGCACAGGGGGCGCTGGGAGACCCAGTACTTC. Amino acid sequence: CASSPHRGRWETQYF.

The chain combines TRBV5-1 with TRBJ2-7; TRBD1 matches at 8 bases. The germline V gene encodes CDR1 SGHRS and CDR2 YFSETQ. The junction had 7 bases not matched to a gene; V was cut back by 2 bases and J by 6 bases. This CDR3 comprises 14 residues. CDR3 sequence (DNA): TGCGCCAGCAGCTTCCAGGGACAGGTCGTCGAGCAGTACTTC. Translation: CASSFQGQVVEQYF.

The chain employs TRBV7-9 and TRBJ1-3, with 7 bases lining up with TRBD1. Germline assignment: CDR1 SEHNR and CDR2 FQNEAQ (reference sequence). V lost 0 bases and J lost 1; bases outside the gene matches: 9. The CDR3 length is 18 residues. As DNA, the CDR3 is TGTGCCAGCAGCTTAGCGGCGAGACAGGGAGGATCTGGAAACACCATATATTTT. This codes for CASSLAARQGGSGNTIYF.

The gene calls are TRBV28 and TRBJ2-7; 7 positions match TRBD2. The germline V gene has CDR1 MDHEN and CDR2 SYDVKM. CDR3 length: 15 residues. J gave up 2 bases and V 9 bases, and 13 bases lay outside the gene matches. The CDR3 DNA sequence: TGTGCCAGTTGGGGGGGGGATCTAAGACCCTACGAGCAGTACTTC. It specifies CASWGGDLRPYEQYF.

The CDR3 DNA reads TGCGCCAGCAGCTCGATAGCGGGAGGGGGTCAAGAGACCCAGTACTTC. This sequence encodes CASSSIAGGGQETQYF. The V gene is TRBV5-1, the J gene TRBJ2-5; 11 bases are a match to TRBD2. Trimming cost V 3 bases and J 2 bases; bases outside gene matches: 6. The CDR3 runs to 16 residues. CDR1 and CDR2 from the germline V gene are SGHRS and YFSETQ. Using reference TRBV5-1 and TRBJ2-5 for the parts outside the CDR3, the full variable domain is KAGVTQTPRYLIKTRGQQVTLSCSPISGHRSVSWYQQTPGQGLQFLFEYFSETQRNKGNFPGRFSGRQFSNSRSEMNVSTLELGDSALYLCASSSIAGGGQETQYFGPGTRLLVL.